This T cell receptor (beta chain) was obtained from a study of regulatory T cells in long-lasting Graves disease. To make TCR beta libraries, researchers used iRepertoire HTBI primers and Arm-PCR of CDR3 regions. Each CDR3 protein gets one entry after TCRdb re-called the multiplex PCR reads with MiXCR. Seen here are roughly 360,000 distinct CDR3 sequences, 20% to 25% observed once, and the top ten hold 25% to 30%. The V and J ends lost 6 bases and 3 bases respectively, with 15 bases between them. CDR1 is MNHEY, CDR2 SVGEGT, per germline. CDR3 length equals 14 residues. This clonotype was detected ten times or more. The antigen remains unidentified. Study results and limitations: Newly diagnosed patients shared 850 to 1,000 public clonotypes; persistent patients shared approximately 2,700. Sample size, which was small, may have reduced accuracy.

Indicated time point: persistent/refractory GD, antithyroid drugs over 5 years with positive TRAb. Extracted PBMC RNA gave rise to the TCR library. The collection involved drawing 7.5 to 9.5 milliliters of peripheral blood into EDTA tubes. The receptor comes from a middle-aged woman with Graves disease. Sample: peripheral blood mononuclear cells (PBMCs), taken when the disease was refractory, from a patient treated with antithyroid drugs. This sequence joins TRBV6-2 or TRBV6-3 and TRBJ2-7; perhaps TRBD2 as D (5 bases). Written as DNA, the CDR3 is TGTGCCAGCAGAAAGGTGGGTCGGGACTACGAGCAGTACTTC. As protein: CASRKVGRDYEQYF.